This T cell receptor beta chain was identified during a study of regulatory T cells in long-lasting Graves disease. As for the study in general: Those with persistent Graves' disease had received antithyroid drugs for over 5 years with positive TSH receptor antibodies.

Comments on this clonotype: Its antigen remains unknown.

Time point defined: persistent/refractory GD, antithyroid drugs over 5 years with positive TRAb. Following extraction of RNA from PBMCs, that RNA was used to make the TCR library. General study findings and limits: Persistent disease samples used TRBV28, TRBJ1-2 and TRBJ2-5 preferentially.

The CDR3 is 15 amino acids. V shed 8 bases, J shed 7 bases, and the junction held 11 bases outside the gene matches. With iRepertoire HTBI primers and Arm-PCR of CDR3 regions, TCR beta libraries were built. As originally analysed: The samples yielded approximately 62 TRBV and around 13 TRBJ segments. One entry per CDR3 protein results from TCRdb running MiXCR on the multiplex PCR reads. Here the V and J calls rest on TCRdb's processing, not on the authors' analysis. The table has about 290,000 distinct CDR3 sequences, around a fifth seen once; the top ten hold 45% to 70%. The chain is built from TRBV12-3 or TRBV12-4 and TRBJ1-5, with 10 bases identical to TRBD1. Here the sequenced sample was peripheral blood mononuclear cells (PBMCs), taken when the disease was refractory, from a patient treated with antithyroid drugs. The clonotype comes from a female donor with Graves disease. CDR3 protein: CASATGTGVYQPQHF. The CDR3 nucleotides read TGTGCCAGCGCTACCGGGACAGGGGTATACCAGCCCCAGCATTTT.